This TCR beta chain derives from a study of blood T cell repertoires in COVID-19. Study background: The study drew acute and convalescent COVID-19 samples from the United States, Italy and Spain. From T cells, B-cell-depleted T cells, or PBMCs came the material, which was cDNA or gDNA.

This table comes from immunoSEQ multiplex PCR, and its TCRdb copy is limited to in-frame clones, with some not included. The sample includes approximately 240,000 clones, roughly 84% of them seen just once. Per the germline V gene, CDR1 is GTSNPN and CDR2 is SVGIG (reference sequence). There are 16 residues in the CDR3. V gave up 1 base and J gave up 4 bases; unmatched junction bases: 7. The chain uses TRBV30 and TRBJ2-2; 9 nucleotides agree with TRBD2. The sequenced sample consisted of peripheral blood. This receptor was obtained from a woman in her thirties or forties with active or convalescent COVID-19. CDR3 loop: CAWSGIAGASTGELFF. The DNA of the CDR3 is TGTGCCTGGAGTGGCATAGCGGGGGCCTCCACCGGGGAGCTGTTTTTT.